This TCR beta chain derives from a study of T cell responses to AZD1222 COVID-19 vaccine. The data were produced by immunoSEQ multiplex PCR, yet TCRdb's version contains in-frame clones alone and is incomplete. The table has about 120,000 clones, 80% to 90% seen once. This clone showed up just once. Germline values: CDR1 GTSNPN, CDR2 SVGIG (reference sequence). The CDR3 loop spans 11 amino acids. The ends were cut back, 3 bases at V and 9 bases at J, with 11 bases in the middle. The sequence derives from an adult in good health. This chain joins TRBV30 and TRBJ1-2; D remains unclear. The specimen was peripheral blood, collected on day 0 of MenACWY control vaccination. The CDR3 reads CAWSGGRRYTF. The CDR3 DNA follows: TGTGCCTGGAGCGGAGGACGACGCTACACCTTC. The full variable domain, with the rest looked up from reference TRBV30 and TRBJ1-2, is SQTIHQWPATLVQPVGSPLSLECTVEGTSNPNLYWYRQAAGRGLQLLFYSVGIGQISSEVPQNLSASRPQDRQFILSSKKLLLSDSGFYLCAWSGGRRYTFGSGTRLTVV.